Below, one T cell receptor beta chain is given with its context. The antigen is not known. This entry is derived from a study of cytomegalovirus exposure and HLA in healthy donors. Notes on the study in general: Among TCR beta chains of equal frequency, HLA-associated ones were more clonally expanded in a later analysis.

The V and J ends lost 5 bases and 1 base respectively, with 11 bases between them. The CDR3 spans 14 residues. The germline gives CDR1 SGHTA, CDR2 FQGNSA. Donors in the study were healthy people who gave bone marrow. The PCR had 60 Vbeta and 13 Jbeta primers. Clones were read by immunoSEQ multiplex PCR, and TCRdb kept only the in-frame ones, dropping some. The repertoire holds 150,000 to 200,000 clones, with roughly 79% as singletons. Sequenced input: PBMCs. The chain uses TRBV7-2 and TRBJ1-1; a possible D gene is TRBD1 (6 bases). The TCR originated in a woman between 50 and 59 years old in good health and CMV-seronegative. CDR3 amino acids: CASSRGAGNTEAFF. CDR3 DNA: TGTGCCAGCAGCCGGGGGGCGGGGAACACTGAAGCTTTCTTT.